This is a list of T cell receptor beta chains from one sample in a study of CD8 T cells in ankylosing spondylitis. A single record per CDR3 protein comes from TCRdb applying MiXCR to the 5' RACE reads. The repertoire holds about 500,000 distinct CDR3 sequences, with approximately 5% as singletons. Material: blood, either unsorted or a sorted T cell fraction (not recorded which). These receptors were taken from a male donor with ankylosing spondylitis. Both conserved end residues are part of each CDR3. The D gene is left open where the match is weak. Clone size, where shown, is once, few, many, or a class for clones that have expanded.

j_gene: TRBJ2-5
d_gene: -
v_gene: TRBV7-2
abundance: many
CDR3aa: CASSLSPFETQYF
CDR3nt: TGTGCCAGCAGCTTATCACCGTTTGAGACCCAGTACTTC

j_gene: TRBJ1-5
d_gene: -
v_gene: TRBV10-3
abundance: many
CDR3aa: CAISEASVLGNQPQHF
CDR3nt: TGTGCCATCAGTGAAGCTTCGGTCCTGGGCAATCAGCCCCAGCATTTT

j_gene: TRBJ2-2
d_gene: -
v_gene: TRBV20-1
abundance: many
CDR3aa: CSARLASGELFF
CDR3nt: TGCAGTGCTAGACTTGCCTCCGGGGAGCTGTTTTTT

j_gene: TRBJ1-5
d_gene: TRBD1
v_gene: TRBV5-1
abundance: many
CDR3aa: CASSSGGVNQPQHF
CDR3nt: TGCGCCAGCAGCTCAGGGGGAGTTAATCAGCCCCAGCATTTT

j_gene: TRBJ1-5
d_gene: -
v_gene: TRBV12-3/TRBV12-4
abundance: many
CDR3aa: CASSLARDIQISNQPQHF
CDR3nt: TGTGCCAGCAGTTTAGCCCGGGACATTCAGATTAGCAATCAGCCCCAGCATTTT

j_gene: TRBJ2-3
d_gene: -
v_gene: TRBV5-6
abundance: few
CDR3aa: CASSINYLDREGTDTQYF
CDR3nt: TGTGCCAGCAGCATCAACTATCTTGACAGGGAGGGCACAGATACGCAGTATTTT

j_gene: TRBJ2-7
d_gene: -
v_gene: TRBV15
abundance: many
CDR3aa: CATSSLDGTYEQYF
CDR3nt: TGTGCCACCAGCAGTCTGGACGGCACCTACGAGCAGTACTTC

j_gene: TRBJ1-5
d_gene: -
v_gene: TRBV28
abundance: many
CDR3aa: CASSFGQSNQPQHF
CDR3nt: TGTGCCAGCAGTTTCGGACAGAGCAATCAGCCCCAGCATTTT

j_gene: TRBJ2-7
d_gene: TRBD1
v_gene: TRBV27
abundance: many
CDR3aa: CASRIRGQGMIEQYF
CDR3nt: TGTGCCAGCAGGATCCGCGGACAGGGGATGATCGAGCAGTACTTC

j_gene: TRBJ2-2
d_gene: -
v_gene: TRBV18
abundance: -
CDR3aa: CASSPNLAGYTGELFF
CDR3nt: TGTGCCAGCTCACCTAATTTGGCAGGGTACACCGGGGAGCTGTTTTTT

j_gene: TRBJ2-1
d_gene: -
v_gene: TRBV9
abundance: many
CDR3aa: CASSASSSGAHNEQFF
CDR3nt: TGTGCCAGCAGCGCCTCTAGTTCGGGGGCCCACAATGAGCAGTTCTTC

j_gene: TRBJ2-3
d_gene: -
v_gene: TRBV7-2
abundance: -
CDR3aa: CASSRRDGSTDTQYF
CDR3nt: TGTGCCAGCAGCCGACGGGACGGTAGCACAGATACGCAGTATTTT

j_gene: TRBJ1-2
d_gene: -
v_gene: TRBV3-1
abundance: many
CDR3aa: CASSQRSNSGYTF
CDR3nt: TGTGCCAGCAGCCAAAGGAGTAATTCTGGCTACACCTTC

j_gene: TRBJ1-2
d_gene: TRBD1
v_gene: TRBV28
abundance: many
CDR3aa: CASSPGGTGLYGYTF
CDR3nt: TGTGCCAGCAGTCCGGGTGGGACAGGGCTATATGGCTACACCTTC

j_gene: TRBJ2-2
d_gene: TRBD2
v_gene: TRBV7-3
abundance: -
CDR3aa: CASSFVSGLASQNTGELFF
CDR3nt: TGTGCCAGCAGCTTTGTATCGGGACTAGCAAGCCAGAACACCGGGGAGCTGTTTTTT

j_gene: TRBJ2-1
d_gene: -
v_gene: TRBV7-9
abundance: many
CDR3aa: CASSPPTGSPHNEQFF
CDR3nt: TGTGCCAGCAGCCCGCCCACGGGCTCCCCGCACAATGAGCAGTTCTTC

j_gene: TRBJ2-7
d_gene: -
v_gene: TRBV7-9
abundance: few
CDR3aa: CASSLAAGAREQYF
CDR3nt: TGTGCCAGCAGCTTAGCTGCGGGGGCGAGAGAGCAGTACTTC

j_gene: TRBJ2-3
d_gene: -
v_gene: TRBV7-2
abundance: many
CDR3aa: CASSAGITDTQYF
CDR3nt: TGTGCCAGCAGTGCTGGAATCACAGATACGCAGTATTTT

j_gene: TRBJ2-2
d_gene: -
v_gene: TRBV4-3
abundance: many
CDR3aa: CASSQEWTDNTGELFF
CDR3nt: TGCGCCAGCAGCCAAGAGTGGACAGATAACACCGGGGAGCTGTTTTTT

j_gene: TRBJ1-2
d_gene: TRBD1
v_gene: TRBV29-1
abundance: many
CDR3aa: CSAGDRSGGGYTF
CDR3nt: TGCAGCGCTGGGGACAGATCAGGAGGTGGCTACACCTTC

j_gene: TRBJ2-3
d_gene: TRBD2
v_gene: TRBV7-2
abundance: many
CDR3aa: CASSSQAGGWADTQYF
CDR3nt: TGTGCCAGCAGCTCCCAAGCGGGGGGTTGGGCAGATACGCAGTATTTT

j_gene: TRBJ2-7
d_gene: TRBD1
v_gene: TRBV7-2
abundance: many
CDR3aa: CASSRDRGFEQYF
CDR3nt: TGTGCCAGCAGCCGGGACAGGGGTTTTGAGCAGTACTTC

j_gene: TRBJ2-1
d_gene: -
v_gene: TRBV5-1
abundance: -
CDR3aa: CASSFGPPYGSQGNEQFF
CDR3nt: TGCGCCAGCAGCTTCGGGCCCCCTTACGGGAGTCAAGGGAATGAGCAGTTCTTC

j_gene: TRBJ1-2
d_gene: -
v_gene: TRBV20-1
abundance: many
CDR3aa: CSAREGVNGGYTF
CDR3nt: TGCAGTGCTAGGGAAGGGGTTAACGGGGGCTACACCTTC

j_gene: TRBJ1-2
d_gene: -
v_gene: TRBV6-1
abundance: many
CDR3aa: CASSPFEDYGYTF
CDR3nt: TGTGCCAGCAGCCCTTTCGAGGACTATGGCTACACCTTC

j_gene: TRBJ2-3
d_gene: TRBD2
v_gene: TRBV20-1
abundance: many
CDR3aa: CSALGLAGGSDTQYF
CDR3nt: TGCAGTGCCTTGGGTTTAGCGGGAGGGTCAGATACGCAGTATTTT

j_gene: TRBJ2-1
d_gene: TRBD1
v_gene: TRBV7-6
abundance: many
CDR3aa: CASSLNRGRVYNEQFF
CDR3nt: TGTGCCAGCAGCTTAAACAGGGGGCGAGTATACAATGAGCAGTTCTTC

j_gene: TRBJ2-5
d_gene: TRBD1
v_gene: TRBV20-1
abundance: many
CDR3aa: CSASVETGETQYF
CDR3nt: TGCAGTGCCAGCGTTGAGACAGGGGAGACCCAGTACTTC

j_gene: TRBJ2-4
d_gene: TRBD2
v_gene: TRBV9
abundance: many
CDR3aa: CASSVAPLAEIAKNIQYF
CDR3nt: TGTGCCAGCAGCGTAGCCCCTCTAGCGGAGATAGCCAAAAACATTCAGTACTTC

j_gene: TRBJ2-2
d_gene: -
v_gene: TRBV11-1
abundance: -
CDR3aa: CASSLALGSSKLLAGELFF
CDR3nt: TGTGCCAGCAGCTTAGCCCTAGGCTCCTCAAAACTACTGGCCGGGGAGCTGTTTTTT

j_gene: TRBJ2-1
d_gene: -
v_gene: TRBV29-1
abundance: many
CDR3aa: CSAAGREFGEQFF
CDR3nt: TGCAGCGCCGCTGGACGGGAATTCGGGGAGCAGTTCTTC

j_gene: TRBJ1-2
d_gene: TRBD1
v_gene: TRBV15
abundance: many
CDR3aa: CATSRVQGNQGGGYTF
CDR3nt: TGTGCCACCAGCAGAGTACAGGGGAACCAAGGGGGTGGCTACACCTTC

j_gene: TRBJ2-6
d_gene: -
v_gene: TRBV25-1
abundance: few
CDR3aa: CASSEAGFTSGANVLTF
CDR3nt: TGTGCCAGCAGTGAGGCAGGGTTCACCTCTGGGGCCAACGTCCTGACTTTC

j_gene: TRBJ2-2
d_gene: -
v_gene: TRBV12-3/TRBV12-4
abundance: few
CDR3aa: CASSPTDTGELFF
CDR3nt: TGTGCCAGCAGCCCGACTGACACCGGGGAGCTGTTTTTT

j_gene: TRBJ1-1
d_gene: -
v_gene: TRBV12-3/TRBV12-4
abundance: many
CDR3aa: CASTIYGSTGAEAFF
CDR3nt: TGTGCCAGCACCATTTACGGTTCAACGGGGGCTGAAGCTTTCTTT

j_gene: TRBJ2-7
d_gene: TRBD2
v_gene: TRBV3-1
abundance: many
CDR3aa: CASSQTSGAYEQYF
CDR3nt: TGTGCCAGCAGTCAGACTAGCGGCGCCTACGAGCAGTACTTC

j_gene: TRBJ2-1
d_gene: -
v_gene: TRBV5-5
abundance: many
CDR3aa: CASSLLWAPNEQFF
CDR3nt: TGTGCCAGCAGCTTGTTGTGGGCCCCCAATGAGCAGTTCTTC

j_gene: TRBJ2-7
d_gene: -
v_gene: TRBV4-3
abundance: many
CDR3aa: CASSQGSASYEQYF
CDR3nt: TGCGCCAGCAGCCAAGGTTCTGCCTCCTACGAGCAGTACTTC

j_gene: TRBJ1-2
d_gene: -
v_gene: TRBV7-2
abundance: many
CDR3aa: CASSSHRGYTF
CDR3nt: TGTGCCAGCAGCTCTCACAGAGGCTACACCTTC

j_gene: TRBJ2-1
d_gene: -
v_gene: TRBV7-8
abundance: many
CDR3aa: CASSWAGTLSYNEQFF
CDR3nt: TGTGCCAGCAGCTGGGCCGGGACTCTTTCCTACAATGAGCAGTTCTTC

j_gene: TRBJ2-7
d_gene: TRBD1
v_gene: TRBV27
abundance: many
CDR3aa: CASSLSGTVPSYEQYF
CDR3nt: TGTGCCAGCAGTTTATCGGGGACAGTGCCTTCCTACGAGCAGTACTTC

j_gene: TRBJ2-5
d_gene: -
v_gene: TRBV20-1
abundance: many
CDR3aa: CSVLSWETQYF
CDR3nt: TGCAGTGTCCTAAGTTGGGAGACCCAGTACTTC

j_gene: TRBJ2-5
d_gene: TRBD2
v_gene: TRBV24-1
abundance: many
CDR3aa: CATSDGTSGSLETQYF
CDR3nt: TGTGCCACCAGTGATGGGACTAGCGGGAGCCTGGAGACCCAGTACTTC

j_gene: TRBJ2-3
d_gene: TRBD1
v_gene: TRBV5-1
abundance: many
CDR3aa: CASSLGTGLTDTQYF
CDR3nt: TGCGCCAGCAGCTTGGGGACAGGCCTTACAGATACGCAGTATTTT

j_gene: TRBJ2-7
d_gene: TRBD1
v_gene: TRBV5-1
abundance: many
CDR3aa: CASRTQGAGEQYF
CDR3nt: TGCGCCAGCAGAACGCAGGGGGCAGGGGAGCAGTACTTC

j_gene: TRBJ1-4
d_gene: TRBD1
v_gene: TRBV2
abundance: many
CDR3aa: CASTRQGTLEKLFF
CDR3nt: TGTGCCAGTACCAGACAGGGCACCTTGGAAAAACTGTTTTTT

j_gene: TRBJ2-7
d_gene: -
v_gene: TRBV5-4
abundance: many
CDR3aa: CASSFSESEQYF
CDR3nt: TGTGCCAGCAGCTTTAGCGAAAGCGAGCAGTACTTC

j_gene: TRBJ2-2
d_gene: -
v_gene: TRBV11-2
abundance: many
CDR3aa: CASSLDLGVKTGELFF
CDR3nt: TGTGCCAGCAGCTTAGATTTGGGGGTTAAAACCGGGGAGCTGTTTTTT

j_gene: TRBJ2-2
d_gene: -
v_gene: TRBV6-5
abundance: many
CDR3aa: CASSYTSGYTGELFF
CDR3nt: TGTGCCAGCAGTTACACCTCCGGGTACACCGGGGAGCTGTTTTTT

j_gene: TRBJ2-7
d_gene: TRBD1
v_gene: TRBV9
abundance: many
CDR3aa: CASSVAGDRTYEQYF
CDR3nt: TGTGCCAGCAGCGTAGCCGGGGACAGGACCTACGAGCAGTACTTC

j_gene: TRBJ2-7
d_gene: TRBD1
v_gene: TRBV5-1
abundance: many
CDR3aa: CASRPGTVVPVEQYF
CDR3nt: TGCGCCAGCAGACCCGGGACAGTCGTACCGGTCGAGCAGTACTTC

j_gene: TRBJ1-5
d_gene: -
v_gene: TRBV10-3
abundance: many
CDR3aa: CATQGNSNQPQHF
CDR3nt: TGTGCCACTCAGGGAAATAGCAATCAGCCCCAGCATTTT

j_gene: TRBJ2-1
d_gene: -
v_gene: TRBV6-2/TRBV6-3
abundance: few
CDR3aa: CASSYDIPYNEQFF
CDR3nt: TGTGCCAGCAGTTACGACATTCCGTACAATGAGCAGTTCTTC

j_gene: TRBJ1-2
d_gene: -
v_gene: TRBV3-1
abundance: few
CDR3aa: CASSQGGMRAYGYTF
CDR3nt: TGTGCCAGCAGCCAAGGGGGGATGCGGGCCTATGGCTACACCTTC

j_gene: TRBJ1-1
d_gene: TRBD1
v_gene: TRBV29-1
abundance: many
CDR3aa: CSTGQGVNTEAFF
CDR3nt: TGCAGCACTGGACAGGGGGTAAATACTGAAGCTTTCTTT

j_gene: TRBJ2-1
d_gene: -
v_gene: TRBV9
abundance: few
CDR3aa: CASSVVGHLSNEQFF
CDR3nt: TGTGCCAGCAGCGTAGTGGGACACCTAAGCAATGAGCAGTTCTTC

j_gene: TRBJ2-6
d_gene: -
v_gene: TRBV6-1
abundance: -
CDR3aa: CASSLILGVGANVLTF
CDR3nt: TGTGCCAGCAGTCTGATTCTTGGGGTAGGGGCCAACGTCCTGACTTTC

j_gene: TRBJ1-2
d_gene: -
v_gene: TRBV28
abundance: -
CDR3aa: CASSALPQGLIYGYTF
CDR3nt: TGTGCCAGCAGTGCGCTACCACAGGGACTGATCTATGGCTACACCTTC

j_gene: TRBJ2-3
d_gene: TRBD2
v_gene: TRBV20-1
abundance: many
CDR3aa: CSARVAGGQVDTQYF
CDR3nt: TGCAGTGCTAGAGTCGCGGGGGGGCAAGTAGATACGCAGTATTTT

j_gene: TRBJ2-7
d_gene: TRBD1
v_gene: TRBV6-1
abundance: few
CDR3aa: CASSLLSTGGRSYEQYF
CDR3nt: TGTGCCAGCAGCCTGTTAAGCACAGGGGGTCGCTCCTACGAGCAGTACTTC